Sequencing of this T cell receptor (beta chain) was carried out in a study of metastatic and nonmetastatic thyroid tumors. The sample holds a few counts of this clone. Ahead of thyroid surgery, no patient had received treatment of any kind. Via MiXCR, TCRdb re-called the PCR reads. The sample contains about 11,000 clones, about 37% of which appear only once. Germline trimming cut 3 bases from V and 8 bases from J; bases unmatched to any gene: 6. Germline V gene sequence: CDR1 MDHEN, CDR2 SYDVKM. The length of the CDR3 is 13 residues. This chain uses TRBV28 with TRBJ1-2, with 7 bases fitting TRBD1. Sequenced material: tumor tissue. The TCR was taken from a female donor with papillary thyroid cancer or a benign thyroid nodule (not recorded which). Some clones in this sample may be carry-over from other donors' samples. CDR3 sequence: CASSLTGSSGYTF. The DNA for the CDR3 is TGTGCCAGCAGTTTGACAGGGTCCTCCGGCTACACCTTC.